The 20 T cell receptor beta chains below all came from one sample that was sequenced in a study of cytomegalovirus exposure and HLA in healthy donors. Only in-frame clones appear in the TCRdb table, and some are missing; sequencing was by immunoSEQ multiplex PCR. The sample holds 300,000 to 450,000 clones; about nine tenths are singletons and the top ten take around 0.8%. Sample: PBMCs. The receptors derive from a woman aged 18 to 35 in good health and CMV-seronegative.

The chain has TRBV7-7 and TRBJ2-3; D unresolved. In germline, CDR1 is SSHAT, CDR2 FNYEAQ (reference sequence). V shed 0 bases and J shed 2 bases, with 3 bases lying between them. CDR3 length: 13 amino acids. CDR3 in amino acids: CASSLAYTDTQYF. The CDR3 DNA is TGTGCCAGCAGCTTAGCGTACACAGATACGCAGTATTTT.

This chain connects TRBV18 to TRBJ2-2; the match to TRBD2 covers 9 bases. In germline, CDR1 is KGHSH, CDR2 LQKENI. This CDR3 is built from 15 residues. Trimming at V came to 5 bases and at J to 3 bases, leaving 4 bases not matched to a gene. This CDR3 is CASSRLAEDTGELFF. CDR3 nucleotides: TGTGCCAGCTCAAGACTAGCGGAGGACACCGGGGAGCTGTTTTTT. The full variable domain, with the rest looked up from reference TRBV18 and TRBJ2-2, is NAGVMQNPRHLVRRRGQEARLRCSPMKGHSHVYWYRQLPEEGLKFMVYLQKENIIDESGMPKERFSAEFPKEGPSILRIQQVVRGDSAAYFCASSRLAEDTGELFFGEGSRLTVL.

This clone was picked up one time. The chain has TRBV28 and TRBJ2-3, with TRBD2 matching 11 bases. This CDR3 region has 17 residues. J was trimmed by 4 bases and V by 5 bases; bases with no gene match: 11. The germline V gene has CDR1 MDHEN and CDR2 SYDVKM. CDR3 amino acids: CASSEISGRAGPDTQYF. CDR3 DNA sequence: TGTGCCAGCAGTGAAATTAGCGGGAGGGCCGGTCCAGATACGCAGTATTTT.

This chain uses TRBV28 with TRBJ1-2; D not certain. This CDR3 comprises 14 residues. With 6 bases removed from V and 2 bases from J, the gap between germline ends came to 13 bases. CDR1 MDHEN and CDR2 SYDVKM come from the germline V gene. DNA for the CDR3: TGTGCCAGCAGACTTGGCTCAGCGAACTATGGCTACACCTTC. Residues: CASRLGSANYGYTF.

In DNA form, the CDR3 reads TGTGCCAGCAGCTCCCGACAGGGCTACAATGAGCAGTTCTTC. It encodes CASSSRQGYNEQFF. The chain joins TRBV11-2 to TRBJ2-1; 7 nucleotides line up with TRBD1. V was pared by 4 bases and J by 3 bases, with 3 bases of the junction left unmatched. The CDR3 runs to 14 residues. The germline CDR1 and CDR2 sequences are SGHAT and FQNNGV. The entire variable domain, with the rest obtained from reference TRBV11-2 and TRBJ2-1, is as follows: EAGVAQSPRYKIIEKRQSVAFWCNPISGHATLYWYQQILGQGPKLLIQFQNNGVVDDSQLPKDRFSAERLKGVDSTLKIQPAKLEDSAVYLCASSSRQGYNEQFFGPGTRLTVL.

The table lists this clone with a count of one. The chain combines TRBV29-1 with TRBJ1-5, with a possible D match to TRBD1 (5 bases). This CDR3 spans 14 amino acids. The ends were cut back, 4 bases at V and 0 bases at J, with 10 bases in the middle. Germline assignment: CDR1 SQVTM and CDR2 ANQGSEA. The CDR3 loop reads CSVGAGGSNQPQHF. CDR3 DNA sequence: TGCAGCGTTGGGGCCGGGGGTAGCAATCAGCCCCAGCATTTT.

This sequence joins TRBV5-5 and TRBJ1-2, with D perhaps matching TRBD1 (5 bases). Germline CDR1 and CDR2: SGHKS and YYEKEE (reference sequence). This CDR3 contains 15 residues. The V and J ends lost 0 bases and 2 bases respectively, with 11 bases between them. The CDR3 region has the DNA TGTGCCAGCAGCTTGGCCAGGGTAGGGAACTATGGCTACACCTTC. Amino acid sequence: CASSLARVGNYGYTF. The full variable domain, its missing parts supplied by reference TRBV5-5 and TRBJ1-2, is DAGVTQSPTHLIKTRGQQVTLRCSPISGHKSVSWYQQVLGQGPQFIFQYYEKEERGRGNFPDRFSARQFPNYSSELNVNALLLGDSALYLCASSLARVGNYGYTFGSGTRLTVV.

The rearrangement joins TRBV18 to TRBJ2-5; perhaps TRBD2 as D (6 bases). The CDR3 length is 13 residues. Trimming took off 10 bases at V and 5 bases at J, with 17 bases between the two ends. CDR1 and CDR2 (germline): KGHSH, LQKENI. This CDR3 reads CATLRGGTETQYF. Written as DNA, the CDR3 is TGTGCCACCCTTCGGGGAGGTACGGAGACCCAGTACTTC.

The CDR3 loop reads CASERSGTQYF. CDR3 nucleotides: TGTGCCAGCGAGCGGTCTGGGACCCAGTACTTC. J is TRBJ2-5 and V is TRBV6-6; a possible D gene is TRBD2 (5 bases). Trimming stripped 8 bases from V and 7 bases from J, with 11 bases between. The germline V gene has CDR1 MNHNY and CDR2 SVGAGI (reference sequence). This CDR3 spans 11 amino acids.

The V and J genes are TRBV11-2 and TRBJ1-2; D not certain. Germline CDR1 is SGHAT and CDR2 is FQNNGV. This CDR3 is built from 15 residues. V lost 5 bases and J 4 bases, leaving 17 bases between the germline ends. CDR3 nucleotide sequence: TGTGCCAGCAGCCTGTCCACCGTCGGCGGCTATGGCTACACCTTC. Translated: CASSLSTVGGYGYTF.

This rearrangement joins TRBV4-1 to TRBJ1-3, with no clear D. Deletions cut 4 bases from V and 4 bases from J, with 8 bases between. Germline V gene lookup returns CDR1 MGHRA and CDR2 YSYEKL. The CDR3 sequence is 13 residues long. CDR3 sequence reads: CASSPIAGNTIYF. The CDR3 DNA sequence: TGCGCCAGCAGCCCCATTGCGGGAAACACCATATATTTT.

This chain links TRBV28 with TRBJ1-4; TRBD1 might be the D (5 bases). The CDR3 covers 14 residues. Trimming removed 3 bases from V and 2 bases from J, with 7 bases in between. Per the germline V gene, CDR1 is MDHEN and CDR2 is SYDVKM. CDR3 region: CASSLGGTNEKLFF. CDR3 sequence (DNA): TGTGCCAGCAGTTTGGGGGGTACTAATGAAAAACTGTTTTTT.

This chain's CDR3 is CASSLLGAGGPREQYF. The CDR3, as DNA: TGTGCCAGCAGTTTACTCGGGGCAGGGGGACCAAGGGAGCAGTACTTC. The chain recombines TRBV28 with TRBJ2-7; TRBD1 matches at 7 bases. The germline CDR1 and CDR2 sequences are MDHEN and SYDVKM. With V trimmed by 2 bases and J by 7 bases, 14 bases remained unmatched. The CDR3 sequence is 16 residues long.

The V gene is TRBV19, the J gene TRBJ2-7; 8 bases align to TRBD2. Looked up from germline, CDR1 is LNHDA and CDR2 is SQIVND (reference sequence). V lost 3 bases to trimming and J lost 1 base; unmatched junction nucleotides: 5. The CDR3 has 15 residues. CDR3 in amino acids: CASSIQRGSSYEQYF. The CDR3 coding sequence is TGTGCCAGTAGTATTCAGCGGGGGAGTTCCTACGAGCAGTACTTC.

The chain carries TRBV28 and TRBJ2-7; TRBD1 aligns across 12 bases. This CDR3 has 15 residues. Germline lookup yields CDR1 MDHEN and CDR2 SYDVKM. The V gene end was trimmed by 3 bases and the J gene end by 4 bases; junction bases not matched to a gene: 4. The CDR3 bases are TGTGCCAGCAGTTTGGGGACAGGGGGCATGTACGAGCAGTACTTC. This gives the protein CASSLGTGGMYEQYF.

This chain joins TRBV5-1 and TRBJ2-3; 7 bases line up with TRBD1. Trimming removed 0 bases from V and 1 base from J; junction bases left unmatched: 2. This CDR3 is 15 amino acids long. Germline CDR1 reads SGHRS; CDR2 reads YFSETQ. CDR3 in DNA: TGCGCCAGCAGCTTGGGACAGGGCCGCACAGATACGCAGTATTTT. This sequence encodes CASSLGQGRTDTQYF.

This clone occurred many times. The genes are TRBV6-5 and TRBJ1-3; D ambiguous. The V end was cut by 2 bases, the J end by 2 bases, with 13 bases between. This CDR3 is 16 amino acids long. Germline CDR1 MNHEY, CDR2 SVGAGI. CDR3 nucleotides: TGTGCCAGCAGTTACACAGACACCAATCCTGGAAACACCATATATTTT. As protein: CASSYTDTNPGNTIYF.

V usage is TRBV29-1 and J usage is TRBJ2-2; no clear D gene. V shed 3 bases and J shed 0 bases, with 11 bases lying between them. CDR3 length: 15 amino acids. Germline CDR1 SQVTM, CDR2 ANQGSEA. This CDR3 reads CSVESARTNTGELFF. CDR3 nucleotide sequence: TGCAGCGTTGAGTCGGCTAGGACGAACACCGGGGAGCTGTTTTTT.

The rearrangement joins TRBV27 to TRBJ2-6; 10 bases line up with TRBD1. J was trimmed by 0 bases and V by 6 bases; bases with no gene match: 5. The CDR3 runs to 17 residues. Germline values: CDR1 MNHEY, CDR2 SMNVEV (reference sequence). CDR3 nucleotides: TGTGCCAGCAGATCCGGGACAGGGGTCTCTGGGGCCAACGTCCTGACTTTC. Translating it yields CASRSGTGVSGANVLTF.

V usage is TRBV18 and J usage is TRBJ2-7, with a weak D call TRBD2 (7 bases). Trimming shortened V by 2 bases and J by 5 bases, and 16 bases separated the two germline ends. Per the germline V gene, CDR1 is KGHSH and CDR2 is LQKENI. This CDR3 comprises 15 residues. The CDR3 sequence: CASSPRGGLLDEQYF. Here the CDR3 DNA reads TGTGCCAGCTCACCAAGGGGGGGACTTTTAGACGAGCAGTACTTC.